This entry lists 7 T cell receptor beta chains sequenced from one sample in a study of CD8+ T cells in alopecia areata. RNA extraction and reverse transcription yielded cDNA as sequencing template. Data came from immunoSEQ multiplex PCR; TCRdb stores just in-frame clones and leaves some out. This sample yields under 300,000 clones, of which about 62% are seen a single time; around 0.92% belongs to the top ten. Treatment here: oral pan-JAK inhibitor, 5-10 mg twice daily. Material: CD4+ T cells sorted from blood, obtained around week 54, from a patient treated with tofacitinib. These receptor sequences come from a human donor with alopecia areata.

This chain connects TRBV7-9 to TRBJ2-2, with a possible D match to TRBD1 (5 bases). Germline V gene sequence: CDR1 SEHNR, CDR2 FQNEAQ (reference sequence). The CDR3 length is 16 residues. The V and J ends lost 6 bases and 7 bases respectively, with 21 bases between them. CDR3 sequence reads: CASRLPFRLDSGELFF. CDR3 sequence (DNA): TGTGCCAGCAGACTACCCTTCCGCCTTGACAGCGGGGAGCTGTTTTTT.

The CDR3 bases are TGTGCCAGCAGCTTAGCCGGAGGGGGGTCGGCTCAGCCCCAGCATTTT. This codes for CASSLAGGGSAQPQHF. The chain uses TRBV7-2 and TRBJ1-5, with D tentatively TRBD1 (6 bases). The V gene's germline CDR1 is SGHTA and CDR2 FQGNSA. This CDR3 has 16 residues. Trimming removed 0 bases at V and 6 bases at J, with 15 bases between.

This clone has only a few counts. This sequence joins TRBV18 and TRBJ1-5; 7 bases align to TRBD1. The junction had 12 bases not matched to a gene; V was cut back by 3 bases and J by 4 bases. The CDR3 is 17 residues long. The germline V gene encodes CDR1 KGHSH and CDR2 LQKENI. CDR3 sequence: CASSPRRGRDSNQPQHF. CDR3 sequence (DNA): TGTGCCAGCTCACCTCGGCGAGGGCGGGACAGTAATCAGCCCCAGCATTTT.

This clone was detected only a few times. The chain combines TRBV18 with TRBJ2-1; D unclear. Germline V CDR1 and CDR2: KGHSH, LQKENI. The CDR3 runs 13 residues. Trimming removed 9 bases at V and 3 bases at J, with 12 bases between. The CDR3 region has the DNA TGTGCCAGTTGCCCGAGCCGCTACAATGAGCAGTTCTTC. Its translation: CASCPSRYNEQFF.

This chain uses TRBV9 with TRBJ2-6; 7 bases agree with TRBD1. Unmatched junction bases numbered 13, after V lost 4 bases and J lost 0 bases. Germline V gene data show CDR1 as SGDLS and CDR2 as YYNGEE. The CDR3 covers 19 residues. CDR3 in DNA: TGTGCCAGCAGCCCCCGACAGGGTTCATCTCCCTCTGGGGCCAACGTCCTGACTTTC. This sequence encodes CASSPRQGSSPSGANVLTF. The full variable domain, with the rest looked up from reference TRBV9 and TRBJ2-6, is DSGVTQTPKHLITATGQRVTLRCSPRSGDLSVYWYQQSLDQGLQFLIQYYNGEERAKGNILERFSAQQFPDLHSELNLSSLELGDSALYFCASSPRQGSSPSGANVLTFGAGSRLTVL.

The rearrangement uses TRBV29-1 and TRBJ2-5; tentatively, D is TRBD1 or TRBD2 (6 bases each). CDR3 length equals 14 residues. Germline V gene lookup returns CDR1 SQVTM and CDR2 ANQGSEA. V dropped 0 bases and J dropped 5 bases, with 13 bases sitting between them. The CDR3 loop reads CSVEDSGEVETQYF. The CDR3 nucleotides read TGCAGCGTTGAAGATTCAGGGGAGGTGGAGACCCAGTACTTC.

This clone was observed a handful of times. This rearrangement joins TRBV12-5 to TRBJ2-3; D remains ambiguous. CDR1 is LGHNT and CDR2 is FRNRAP in the germline V gene. The CDR3 has 11 residues. Trimming took off 6 bases at V and 8 bases at J, with 9 bases between the two ends. CDR3 sequence: CASGPPSTQYF. The CDR3 DNA is TGTGCTAGTGGCCCCCCCTCTACGCAGTATTTT. Looking up the rest from reference TRBV12-5 and TRBJ2-3 gives the full variable domain: DARVTQTPRHKVTEMGQEVTMRCQPILGHNTVFWYRQTMMQGLELLAYFRNRAPLDDSGMPKDRFSAEMPDATLATLKIQPSEPRDSAVYFCASGPPSTQYFGPGTRLTVL.